This T cell receptor (beta chain) was identified during a study of T cells in Graves' hyperthyroidism and ophthalmopathy. Graves' hyperthyroidism showing no ophthalmopathy progression within 18 months was considered stable. Patients showing uncontrolled infection, other autoimmune disease, pregnancy or lactation were ineligible. TCR beta CDR3 regions were amplified from RNA. With the HTBI primer set, the TCR CDR3 went through a first round of RT-PCR. A single record per CDR3 protein comes from TCRdb applying MiXCR to the multiplex PCR reads. The sample lists fewer than 800,000 distinct CDR3 sequences, about 15% occurring once. There are 11 residues in the CDR3. The V segment lost 5 bases and the J segment 14 bases; nucleotides outside the gene matches: 5. Germline assignment: CDR1 LNHDA and CDR2 SQIVND (reference sequence).

Sequencing used blood. The source of this sequence is a young man with Graves' hyperthyroidism. This chain links TRBV19 with TRBJ2-2; 7 bases align to TRBD2. CDR3 protein: CASSAREALFF. The CDR3 bases are TGTGCCAGTAGTGCCCGGGAGGCTCTGTTTTTT.